The 21 T cell receptor beta chains reported below all come from one sample, sequenced in a study of early stage breast cancer tumors. Sequencing used immunoSEQ multiplex PCR; TCRdb keeps in-frame clones, though not all of them. The sample yields under 45,000 clones, around 73% seen once. Sample: blood. The receptors were sampled from a person aged 45 to 59 with breast cancer.

The gene calls are TRBV11-1 and TRBJ2-1; D might be TRBD1 (5 bases). The V end was cut by 5 bases, the J end by 13 bases, with 18 bases between. This CDR3 contains 13 residues. Germline values: CDR1 SGHAT, CDR2 FQDESV (reference sequence). CDR3 residues: CASSPNEKGAQFF. DNA of the CDR3: TGTGCCAGCAGCCCTAACGAGAAAGGGGCTCAGTTCTTC.

This clone was observed a handful of times. This chain joins TRBV2 and TRBJ1-2, with a weak D call TRBD1 (6 bases). The CDR3 is 11 amino acids. The germline V gene has CDR1 SNHLY and CDR2 FYNNEI. Trimming shortened V by 6 bases and J by 5 bases, and 7 bases separated the two germline ends. Here the CDR3 reads CASRTGYGYTF. CDR3 nucleotide sequence: TGTGCCAGCAGAACAGGGTATGGCTACACCTTC.

The chain recombines TRBV5-4 with TRBJ2-3; TRBD2 matches at 8 bases. The germline V gene encodes CDR1 SGHNT and CDR2 YYREEE (reference sequence). This CDR3 has 16 residues. The V and J ends lost 5 bases and 1 base, in that order; junction bases with no gene match: 9. The CDR3 is CASSREAGGRTDTQYF. The CDR3, as DNA: TGTGCCAGCAGTCGGGAGGCGGGGGGCCGCACAGATACGCAGTATTTT.

V and J are TRBV14 and TRBJ2-3; weak D call: TRBD2 (5 bases). Per the germline V gene, CDR1 is SGHDN and CDR2 is FVKESK. The CDR3 sequence is 14 residues long. V was clipped by 7 bases and J by 3 bases, with 14 bases between them. The CDR3 loop reads CASTPLRGTDTQYF. The DNA for the CDR3 is TGTGCCAGCACGCCACTCCGGGGTACAGATACGCAGTATTTT.

This sequence joins TRBV11-2 and TRBJ1-5; D gene ambiguous. Germline V gives CDR1 SGHAT, CDR2 FQNNGV. Trimming took 0 bases from V and 1 from J, leaving 7 bases between them. This CDR3 is built from 15 residues. Here the CDR3 DNA reads TGTGCCAGCAGCTTAGATCCCGGGAGCAATCAGCCCCAGCATTTT. Protein: CASSLDPGSNQPQHF.

This chain connects TRBV30 to TRBJ1-1; TRBD1 aligns across 12 bases. The CDR3 is made up of 14 amino acids. Germline V gives CDR1 GTSNPN, CDR2 SVGIG (reference sequence). Germline trimming cut 4 bases from V and 5 bases from J; bases unmatched to any gene: 5. CDR3 bases: TGTGCCTGGACTCCGGGACAGGGGGCAACTGAAGCTTTCTTT. Its protein is CAWTPGQGATEAFF.

This clone is a singleton in its sample. This chain uses TRBV6-6 with TRBJ2-1; TRBD1 matches 7 bases. The CDR3 has 15 amino acids. CDR1 is MNHNY and CDR2 is SVGAGI in the germline V gene (reference sequence). V gave up 1 base and J gave up 5 bases; unmatched junction bases: 5. CDR3 DNA sequence: TGTGCCAGCAGTTACTACCGGGACAGTAACAATGAGCAGTTCTTC. Translation: CASSYYRDSNNEQFF.

Judged by abundance, this clone is medium-sized. The chain combines TRBV19 with TRBJ1-2; TRBD1 is a possible D gene (6 bases). Per germline, CDR1 LNHDA and CDR2 SQIVND (reference sequence). The V end lost 8 bases, the J end lost 5 bases, and 15 bases lay between the germline ends. This CDR3 has 13 amino acids. In DNA, the CDR3 is TGTGCCAGTGAAACCCAGGGGCGGTATGGCTACACCTTC. As protein: CASETQGRYGYTF.

The V and J genes are TRBV29-1 and TRBJ1-2, with a weak D call TRBD1 (6 bases). The CDR3 spans 14 residues. Germline CDR1 is SQVTM and CDR2 is ANQGSEA. Trimming removed 0 bases from V and 3 bases from J, with 11 bases in between. The CDR3 here is CSVEEGRGDYGYTF. In nucleotides, the CDR3 is TGCAGCGTTGAAGAAGGCAGGGGCGACTATGGCTACACCTTC.

The rearrangement uses TRBV19 and TRBJ2-5; TRBD1 aligns across 9 bases. CDR3 length: 13 residues. Germline lookup yields CDR1 LNHDA and CDR2 SQIVND (reference sequence). The V and J ends lost 6 bases and 4 bases, in that order; junction bases with no gene match: 3. The CDR3 bases are TGTGCCAGTAGAGACAGGGGGGGAGAGACCCAGTACTTC. This gives the protein CASRDRGGETQYF. The entire variable domain, with the rest obtained from reference TRBV19 and TRBJ2-5, is as follows: DGGITQSPKYLFRKEGQNVTLSCEQNLNHDAMYWYRQDPGQGLRLIYYSQIVNDFQKGDIAEGYSVSREKKESFPLTVTSAQKNPTAFYLCASRDRGGETQYFGPGTRLLVL.

The V gene is TRBV18, the J gene TRBJ2-2; perhaps TRBD1 as D (5 bases). There are 14 residues in the CDR3. V lost 0 bases and J 6 bases, leaving 8 bases between the germline ends. Germline CDR1 and CDR2: KGHSH and LQKENI. CDR3 sequence (DNA): TGTGCCAGCTCACCACCTACAGGTGCCGGGGAGCTGTTTTTT. This sequence encodes CASSPPTGAGELFF. The variable domain in full, with the rest retrieved from reference TRBV18 and TRBJ2-2, is NAGVMQNPRHLVRRRGQEARLRCSPMKGHSHVYWYRQLPEEGLKFMVYLQKENIIDESGMPKERFSAEFPKEGPSILRIQQVVRGDSAAYFCASSPPTGAGELFFGEGSRLTVL.

The chain recombines TRBV2 with TRBJ1-1; TRBD1 matches 7 bases. V shed 5 bases and J 8 bases; nucleotides not matched to a gene: 11. Germline CDR1 SNHLY, CDR2 FYNNEI. This CDR3 has 14 residues. The CDR3 sequence is CASSLATGPSEAFF. The CDR3 nucleotides read TGTGCCAGCAGTCTCGCGACAGGGCCATCCGAAGCTTTCTTT.

This chain links TRBV23-1 with TRBJ1-4; a possible D gene is TRBD1 (6 bases). TRBV23-1 carries the ORF label, with uncertain function. The CDR3 has 17 amino acids. V was pared by 5 bases and J by 1 base, with 17 bases between. The CDR3 region has the DNA TGCGCCAGCAGTTCTCCATACAGGGAGCTAACTAATGAAAAACTGTTTTTT. Protein sequence: CASSSPYRELTNEKLFF.

The V and J genes are TRBV11-3 and TRBJ2-5, with 7 bases that match TRBD2. Trimming took 3 bases from V and 5 from J; bases not matched to a gene: 6. Germline V gene sequence: CDR1 SGHNT, CDR2 YENEEA. The CDR3 spans 14 residues. CDR3 protein: CASSFTGGSETQYF. The CDR3 DNA sequence: TGTGCCAGCAGCTTTACGGGAGGTAGTGAGACCCAGTACTTC. Using reference TRBV11-3 and TRBJ2-5 for the parts outside the CDR3, the full variable domain is EAGVVQSPRYKIIEKKQPVAFWCNPISGHNTLYWYLQNLGQGPELLIRYENEEAVDDSQLPKDRFSAERLKGVDSTLKIQPAELGDSAVYLCASSFTGGSETQYFGPGTRLLVL.

The rearrangement joins TRBV19 to TRBJ2-3, with a weak D call TRBD2 (5 bases). CDR1 and CDR2 from the germline V gene are LNHDA and SQIVND (reference sequence). Trimming removed 7 bases from V and 0 bases from J, with 8 bases in between. CDR3 length equals 13 residues. The CDR3 here is CASTAASTDTQYF. In DNA form, the CDR3 reads TGTGCCAGTACAGCGGCTAGCACAGATACGCAGTATTTT.

This sequence joins TRBV10-2 and TRBJ2-7; 8 bases align to TRBD2. The CDR3 is made up of 13 amino acids. Germline trimming cut 6 bases from V and 6 bases from J; bases unmatched to any gene: 7. From germline, CDR1 is WSHSY and CDR2 SAAADI. The CDR3 nucleotides are TGCGCCAGCAGCCCGGGGGGGGAGGGCGAGCAGTACTTC. This gives the protein CASSPGGEGEQYF.

The chain carries TRBV18 and TRBJ2-7; 8 positions match TRBD1. Trimming at V came to 3 bases and at J to 2 bases, leaving 12 bases not matched to a gene. Germline V gene lookup returns CDR1 KGHSH and CDR2 LQKENI. This CDR3 contains 17 residues. DNA of the CDR3: TGTGCCAGCTCACCCCCCCCGGGACAGGACGCAACCTACGAGCAGTACTTC. It codes for CASSPPPGQDATYEQYF.

The chain uses TRBV5-1 and TRBJ2-3, with TRBD1 matching 8 bases. CDR1 and CDR2 (germline): SGHRS, YFSETQ. The V segment lost 3 bases and the J segment 2 bases; nucleotides outside the gene matches: 8. The CDR3 is 16 amino acids. CDR3 protein: CASSWARQGPTDTQYF. In DNA, the CDR3 is TGCGCCAGCAGCTGGGCCCGACAGGGGCCCACAGATACGCAGTATTTT.

This chain links TRBV7-5 with TRBJ1-4; the D segment call TRBD1 is taken from the table without a DNA check. TRBV7-5 has pseudogene status. There are 14 residues in the CDR3. The DNA of the CDR3 is TGTGCCAGAAGCCCCCGGACAGACGGGGAAAAACTGTTTTTT. Its translation is CARSPRTDGEKLFF.

The chain is built from TRBV6-5 and TRBJ1-2, with D unresolved. The germline V and J ends were trimmed by 6 bases and 4 bases, with 18 bases remaining between them. The CDR3 length is 15 residues. Germline V gene sequence: CDR1 MNHEY, CDR2 SVGAGI. The CDR3 protein is CASSPTGVRAYGYTF. The CDR3 nucleotides read TGTGCCAGCAGCCCAACCGGAGTGAGGGCCTATGGCTACACCTTC.

The V call is TRBV4-1, the J call TRBJ2-5; 9 bases match TRBD1. Trimming at V came to 2 bases and at J to 4 bases, leaving 2 bases not matched to a gene. The CDR3 totals 14 residues. Germline V lookup: CDR1 MGHRA, CDR2 YSYEKL. The CDR3 bases are TGCGCCAGCAGCCAAAACAGGGGGCGAGAGACCCAGTACTTC. Residues: CASSQNRGRETQYF.